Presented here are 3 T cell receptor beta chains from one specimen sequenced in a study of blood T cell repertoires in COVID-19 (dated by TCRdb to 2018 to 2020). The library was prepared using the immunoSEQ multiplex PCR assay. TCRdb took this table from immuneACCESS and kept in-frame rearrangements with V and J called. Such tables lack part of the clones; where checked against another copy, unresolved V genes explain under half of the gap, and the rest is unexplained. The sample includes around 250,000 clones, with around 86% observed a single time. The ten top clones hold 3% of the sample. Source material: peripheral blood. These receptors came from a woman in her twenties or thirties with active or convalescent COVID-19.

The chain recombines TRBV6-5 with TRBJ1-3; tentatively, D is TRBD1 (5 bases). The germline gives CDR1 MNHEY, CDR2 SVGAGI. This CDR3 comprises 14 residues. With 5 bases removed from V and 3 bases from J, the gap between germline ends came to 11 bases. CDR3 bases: TGTGCCAGCAGTCGGGACTTCGGTGGAAACACCATATATTTT. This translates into CASSRDFGGNTIYF.

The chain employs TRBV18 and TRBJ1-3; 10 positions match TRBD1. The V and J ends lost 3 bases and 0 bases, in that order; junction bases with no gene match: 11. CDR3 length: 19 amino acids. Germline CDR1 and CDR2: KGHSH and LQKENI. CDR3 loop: CASSPLALGQGSSGNTIYF. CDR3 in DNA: TGTGCCAGCTCACCCTTAGCGTTGGGACAGGGGAGCTCTGGAAACACCATATATTTT.

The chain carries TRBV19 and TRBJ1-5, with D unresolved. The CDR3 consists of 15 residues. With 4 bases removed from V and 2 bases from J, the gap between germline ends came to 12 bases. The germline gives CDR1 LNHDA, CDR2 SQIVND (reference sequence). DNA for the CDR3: TGTGCCAGTAGTACCCACCCGTCGGGCAATCAGCCCCAGCATTTT. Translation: CASSTHPSGNQPQHF.